The TCR beta chain under discussion was sequenced for a study of blood T cell repertoires in COVID-19. Turning to the study itself: Acute and convalescent COVID-19 samples came from the United States, Italy and Spain.

CDR3 size: 14 residues. The V and J ends lost 2 bases and 5 bases respectively, with 9 bases between them. Germline V gives CDR1 MDHEN, CDR2 SYDVKM. In the original workflow: Counts of nucleated cells, estimated from reference gene primer amplification, were obtained. The repertoire was sequenced with immunoSEQ multiplex PCR; TCRdb's copy has only in-frame clones and lacks some. That table supplies the V and J calls and clone size; D and trimming were determined from the DNA. The data hold 180,000 or so clones, with roughly 90% observed a single time. Participants had their cohort set by participant-reported clinical history.

The sequence was obtained from a woman aged 18-29 years who had recovered from COVID-19. Sequenced material: PBMCs or T cells enriched from blood (not recorded which). The chain combines TRBV28 with TRBJ1-4, with a weak D call TRBD1 (6 bases). CDR3 nucleotide sequence: TGTGCCAGCAGTTTAGGGACAAGAAATGAAAAACTGTTTTTT. This codes for CASSLGTRNEKLFF.